The clone carrying this T cell receptor (beta chain) was observed a handful of times. Its target is unknown. This sample is drawn from a study of cytomegalovirus exposure and HLA in healthy donors. General study results and limits: In most subjects, TCR beta sequences reportedly gave accurate predictions of HLA-A and HLA-B alleles.

V was shortened by 0 bases and J by 2 bases, with 11 bases between the two germline ends. From germline, CDR1 is SGHKS and CDR2 YYEKEE (reference sequence). The CDR3 consists of 15 residues. In the PCR, 60 Vbeta and 13 Jbeta primers were used. Original processing notes: An analysis that came later counted 80 million or so unique TCR beta chains, roughly 11 million shared. Clones were sequenced by immunoSEQ multiplex PCR, and TCRdb holds only the in-frame ones, with some missing. The V and J calls and clone size are taken from that table; D and trimming were inferred from the DNA. This table holds around 170,000 clones, over 75% found once.

The sequence was collected from a man between 45 and 60 years old in good health and CMV-seronegative. Input material: PBMCs. The chain carries TRBV5-5 and TRBJ2-5; D possibly corresponds to TRBD1 (6 bases). The CDR3 sequence is CASSLGGLNQETQYF. The CDR3 DNA follows: TGTGCCAGCAGCTTGGGGGGGCTAAATCAAGAGACCCAGTACTTC.